These 3 T cell receptor beta chains were all obtained from the same sample, sequenced in a study of blood T cell repertoires in COVID-19. Sequencing was performed with immunoSEQ multiplex PCR; in TCRdb, only in-frame clones are kept and a portion is missing. Of some 150,000 clones in the sample, 85% are singletons; the top ten hold approximately 0.99%. Source material: peripheral blood. These receptors all come from a man aged 40-49 years with acute or convalescent COVID-19.

This chain uses TRBV14 with TRBJ2-3, with 11 bases matching TRBD2. Per the germline V gene, CDR1 is SGHDN and CDR2 is FVKESK. The CDR3 has 16 residues. Germline trimming cut 4 bases from V and 5 bases from J; bases unmatched to any gene: 8. CDR3 bases: TGTGCCAGCAGCCCACTACTAGCGGGGGCGCAAGATACGCAGTATTTT. It is translated as CASSPLLAGAQDTQYF. The whole variable domain, filled in from reference TRBV14 and TRBJ2-3, reads EAGVTQFPSHSVIEKGQTVTLRCDPISGHDNLYWYRRVMGKEIKFLLHFVKESKQDESGMPNNRFLAERTGGTYSTLKVQPAELEDSGVYFCASSPLLAGAQDTQYFGPGTRLTVL.

The rearrangement joins TRBV4-1 to TRBJ2-5; 12 nucleotides agree with TRBD2. V was pared by 4 bases and J by 4 bases, with 4 bases of the junction left unmatched. This CDR3 has 15 amino acids. CDR1 is MGHRA, CDR2 YSYEKL, per germline. In DNA, the CDR3 is TGCGCCAGCAGCCCCGGACTAGCGGGGAGAGAGACCCAGTACTTC. It yields the protein CASSPGLAGRETQYF.

This clone was picked up one time. This sequence joins TRBV5-8 and TRBJ2-7; 8 nucleotides agree with TRBD2. The junction had 10 bases not matched to a gene; V was cut back by 2 bases and J by 0 bases. The CDR3 has 17 amino acids. CDR1 is SGHTS, CDR2 YDEGEE, per germline. CDR3 region: CASSFNRGGDGSYEQYF. The CDR3 DNA sequence: TGTGCCAGCAGCTTTAATCGGGGGGGGGACGGCTCCTACGAGCAGTACTTC.